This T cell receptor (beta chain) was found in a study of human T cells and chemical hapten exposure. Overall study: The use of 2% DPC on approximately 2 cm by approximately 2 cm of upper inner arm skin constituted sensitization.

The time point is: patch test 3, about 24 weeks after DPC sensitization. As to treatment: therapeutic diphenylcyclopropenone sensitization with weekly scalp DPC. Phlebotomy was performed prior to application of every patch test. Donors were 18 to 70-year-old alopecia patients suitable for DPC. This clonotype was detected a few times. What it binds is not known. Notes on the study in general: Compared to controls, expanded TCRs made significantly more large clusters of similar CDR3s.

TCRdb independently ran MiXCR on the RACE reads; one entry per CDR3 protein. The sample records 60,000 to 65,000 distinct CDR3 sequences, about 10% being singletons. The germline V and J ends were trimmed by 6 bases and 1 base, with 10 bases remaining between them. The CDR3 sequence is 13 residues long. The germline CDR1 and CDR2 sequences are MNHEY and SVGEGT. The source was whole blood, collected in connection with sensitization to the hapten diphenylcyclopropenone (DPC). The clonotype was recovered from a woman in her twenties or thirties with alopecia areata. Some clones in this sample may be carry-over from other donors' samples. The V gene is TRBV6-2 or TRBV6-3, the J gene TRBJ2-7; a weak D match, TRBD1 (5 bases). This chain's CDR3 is CASRQEASYEQYF. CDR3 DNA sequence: TGTGCCAGCAGACAGGAAGCGTCCTACGAGCAGTACTTC.